Sequencing of this TCR beta chain was carried out in a study of T-cell memory formation after mild COVID-19. TCRdb fed the 5' RACE reads into MiXCR, producing one record per CDR3 protein. The table lists 300,000 to 400,000 distinct CDR3 sequences, over 10% of them singletons. CDR3 length: 12 amino acids. The V end was cut by 5 bases, the J end by 11 bases, with 13 bases between. The germline gives CDR1 LNHDA, CDR2 SQIVND (reference sequence). The specimen sequenced was PBMCs or a T cell subset sorted from them (not recorded which). This TCR was sampled from a young man who had mild COVID-19 (a few samples of this study predate the infection). Cell type and time point are not known. The V call is TRBV19, the J call TRBJ1-5; possible D gene TRBD1, 5 bases. The CDR3 region has the DNA TGTGCCAGTAGTGTGGGACGCACGGCCCAGCATTTT. This gives the protein CASSVGRTAQHF.